The rows below give T cell receptor beta chains drawn from one sample of a study of cytomegalovirus exposure and HLA in healthy donors. Only in-frame clones appear in the TCRdb table, and some are missing; sequencing was by immunoSEQ multiplex PCR. Among about 130,000 clones, roughly two thirds were seen once, and the ten largest hold roughly 1.5%. The specimen sequenced was PBMCs. These receptors came from a man younger than 40 in good health and CMV-seropositive. CDR3s include the opening cysteine and the closing phenylalanine or tryptophan. D genes are given only for firm matches. Clone sizes are given selectively: once, few, many, or a class where the clone is expanded.

V gene	J gene	D gene	clone size	CDR3 protein	CDR3 DNA
TRBV5-4	TRBJ2-3	.	.	CASSLPKAEDTQYF	TGTGCCAGCAGCTTGCCTAAGGCGGAAGATACGCAGTATTTT
TRBV6-1	TRBJ1-2	.	.	CASSRSESGGYTF	TGTGCCAGCAGCCGATCCGAGAGCGGGGGCTACACCTTC
TRBV7-6	TRBJ2-7	TRBD2	.	CASSISGRPTYEQYF	TGTGCCAGCAGCATTAGCGGGAGACCAACCTACGAGCAGTACTTC
TRBV2	TRBJ2-3	.	.	CASSPYAGGGLSDTQYF	TGTGCCAGCAGTCCCTACGCCGGGGGAGGCTTGTCAGATACGCAGTATTTT
TRBV2	TRBJ1-3	TRBD1	.	CASSVGQGVAGNTIYF	TGTGCCAGCAGCGTGGGACAGGGGGTCGCTGGAAACACCATATATTTT
TRBV11-2	TRBJ2-7	TRBD1	.	CASRIVQGSPYEQYF	TGTGCCAGCAGGATAGTACAGGGGTCCCCCTACGAGCAGTACTTC
TRBV19	TRBJ2-7	TRBD2	.	CASSERGTSGSGHEQYF	TGTGCCAGTAGTGAACGCGGGACTAGCGGGAGCGGTCACGAGCAGTACTTC
TRBV7-2	TRBJ2-4	.	.	CASSLRGGGDIQYF	TGTGCCAGCAGCTTACGGGGAGGTGGCGACATTCAGTACTTC
TRBV4-3	TRBJ2-1	TRBD2	.	CASSQESGGGYNEQFF	TGCGCCAGCAGCCAAGAATCGGGAGGGGGTTACAATGAGCAGTTCTTC
TRBV9	TRBJ2-1	.	.	CASSVGPDTYNEQFF	TGTGCCAGCAGCGTAGGCCCAGATACATACAATGAGCAGTTCTTC
TRBV28	TRBJ2-1	.	.	CASSLWDTRSVYNEQFF	TGTGCCAGCAGTTTATGGGACACCCGATCGGTCTACAATGAGCAGTTCTTC
TRBV9	TRBJ2-3	TRBD2	.	CASSTPGSGRRVF	TGTGCCAGCTCTACCCCGGGGAGCGGGAGGCGGGTTTTT
TRBV2	TRBJ1-1	.	.	CASSDATENTEAFF	TGTGCCAGCAGTGATGCGACAGAGAACACTGAAGCTTTCTTT
TRBV2	TRBJ2-1	.	few	CASSEARDSTQFF	TGTGCCAGCAGTGAAGCGCGTGACAGCACACAGTTCTTC
TRBV2	TRBJ2-7	TRBD1	.	CASSRQGGEQYF	TGTGCCAGCAGCCGACAGGGTGGCGAGCAGTACTTC
TRBV27	TRBJ1-3	.	.	CASSLSGAGNTIYF	TGTGCCAGCAGTTTGTCAGGGGCTGGAAACACCATATATTTT
TRBV27	TRBJ2-7	TRBD2	.	CASSFGGGGRAGEQYF	TGTGCCAGCAGTTTTGGTGGAGGCGGGAGGGCAGGCGAGCAGTACTTC
TRBV29-1	TRBJ2-4	.	.	CSVVGAAKNVQYF	TGCAGCGTTGTGGGGGCAGCTAAAAACGTTCAGTACTTC